The 7 T cell receptor beta chains below were found in one sample sequenced in a study of cytomegalovirus exposure and HLA in healthy donors. Profiled with immunoSEQ multiplex PCR; TCRdb holds only in-frame clones, not every one. Of 40,000 to 55,000 clones listed, approximately 93% are singletons. The sample taken for sequencing was PBMCs. The receptor set was obtained from a woman aged 18-30 years in good health and CMV-seronegative.

This rearrangement joins TRBV5-4 to TRBJ1-3, with D hard to call. The CDR3 runs 12 residues. From germline, CDR1 is SGHNT and CDR2 YYREEE (reference sequence). V lost 4 bases and J 0 bases, leaving 2 bases between the germline ends. CDR3 residues: CASSLSGNTIYF. CDR3 nucleotides: TGTGCCAGCAGCCTCTCTGGAAACACCATATATTTT.

The V call is TRBV9, the J call TRBJ1-1; 8 bases are a match to TRBD1. CDR1 and CDR2 (germline): SGDLS, YYNGEE. With 0 bases clipped from V and 8 bases from J, the junction kept 3 bases outside the gene matches. CDR3 length: 13 amino acids. The CDR3 region is CASSVEGDREAFF. CDR3 DNA sequence: TGTGCCAGCAGCGTAGAGGGGGACAGGGAAGCTTTCTTT.

In this sample, this clone turned up a few times. The J gene is TRBJ1-2, the V gene TRBV6-4; the D gene is possibly TRBD1 (6 bases). This CDR3 contains 11 residues. V lost 3 bases and J lost 14, with 13 bases in between. Germline V lookup: CDR1 MRHNA, CDR2 SNTAGT. The CDR3 reads CASSDVDRRTF. As DNA, the CDR3 is TGTGCCAGCAGTGATGTTGACAGGCGGACCTTC.

The chain is built from TRBV11-2 and TRBJ2-7, with TRBD1 matching 8 bases. The J segment lost 6 bases and the V segment lost 8 bases, leaving 12 bases of the junction unmatched. Germline V gene lookup returns CDR1 SGHAT and CDR2 FQNNGV. This CDR3 is 14 amino acids long. CDR3 in DNA: TGTGCCAGCCGCGGGACAGGCCGCAACGGCGAGCAGTACTTC. Its protein product is CASRGTGRNGEQYF.

The rearrangement uses TRBV19 and TRBJ2-3; D gene unclear. CDR1 is LNHDA and CDR2 is SQIVND in the germline V gene (reference sequence). The CDR3 consists of 14 residues. The ends were cut back, 5 bases at V and 2 bases at J, with 11 bases in the middle. CDR3 nucleotide sequence: TGTGCCAGTAGTGCTCGACTGGCCACAGATACGCAGTATTTT. Its translation is CASSARLATDTQYF. The variable domain in full, with the rest retrieved from reference TRBV19 and TRBJ2-3, is DGGITQSPKYLFRKEGQNVTLSCEQNLNHDAMYWYRQDPGQGLRLIYYSQIVNDFQKGDIAEGYSVSREKKESFPLTVTSAQKNPTAFYLCASSARLATDTQYFGPGTRLTVL.

CDR3 coding DNA: TGTGCCAGCAGCTTAGACGGGAGGGCCTCCTACAATGAGCAGTTCTTC. Its protein is CASSLDGRASYNEQFF. The chain is built from TRBV7-3 and TRBJ2-1; 8 bases map to TRBD2. Trimming cost V 2 bases and J 0 bases; bases outside gene matches: 3. CDR1 and CDR2 from the germline V gene are SGHTA and FQGTGA. The CDR3 covers 16 residues. The full variable domain, rest sourced from reference TRBV7-3 and TRBJ2-1, is GAGVSQTPSNKVTEKGKYVELRCDPISGHTALYWYRQSLGQGPEFLIYFQGTGAADDSGLPNDRFFAVRPEGSVSTLKIQRTERGDSAVYLCASSLDGRASYNEQFFGPGTRLTVL.

The chain links TRBV10-3 to TRBJ2-6, with 11 nucleotides matching TRBD2. Germline CDR1 and CDR2: ENHRY and SYGVKD. The CDR3 is made up of 20 amino acids. V lost 6 bases to trimming and J lost 3 bases; unmatched junction nucleotides: 16. CDR3 residues: CAIRENTGTSGRNGANVLTF. CDR3 nucleotides: TGTGCCATCAGGGAGAATACCGGGACTAGCGGACGAAATGGGGCCAACGTCCTGACTTTC.